Shown below are 3 T cell receptor beta chains from a single sample sequenced in a study of T cells in Graves' hyperthyroidism and ophthalmopathy (dated by TCRdb to the late 2010s). Libraries were built with multiplex PCR. The sequencer listed for this sample is Illumina HiSeq 2000. The TCR beta CDR3 regions were amplified from the RNA transcripts. A first-round RT-PCR of the TCR CDR3 used the HTBI primer set with the Qiagen OneStep RT-PCR kit. The public reads were reprocessed in TCRdb via fastp at Q25 and MiXCR, keeping in-frame beta chains. Rows are unified per CDR3 protein, each entry keeping the most common DNA and genes. Present in this sample are approximately 870,000 distinct CDR3 sequences, approximately 40% of which were seen just once. The ten top clones hold 8.9% of the sample. The sample consisted of blood. These receptors were taken from a man between 18 and 29 years old with Graves' hyperthyroidism.

This clonotype has ten or more counts. The chain joins TRBV2 to TRBJ1-5; D not resolved. CDR1 is SNHLY, CDR2 FYNNEI, per germline. The CDR3 loop spans 13 amino acids. Trimming removed 3 bases from V and 3 bases from J, with 6 bases in between. CDR3 residues: CASSDLPNQPQHF. The CDR3 nucleotides read TGTGCCAGCAGTGACCTCCCCAATCAGCCCCAGCATTTT.

As for this clonotype: This may stem from a read error, because a much larger clone lies one nucleotide away. The V gene is TRBV19, the J gene TRBJ1-2; D ambiguous. The CDR3 consists of 15 residues. CDR1 is LNHDA, CDR2 SQIVND, per germline (reference sequence). CDR3 DNA sequence: TGTGCCAGTACTCTTGGAGGGAAGGGATTCGGTGGCTACATCTTC. Translated, it gives CASTLGGKGFGGYIF. Full variable domain (outside the CDR3, taken from reference TRBV19 and TRBJ1-2): DGGITQSPKYLFRKEGQNVTLSCEQNLNHDAMYWYRQDPGQGLRLIYYSQIVNDFQKGDIAEGYSVSREKKESFPLTVTSAQKNPTAFYLCASTLGGKGFGGYIFGSGTRLTVV.

This rearrangement joins TRBV13 to TRBJ2-5, with 10 bases fitting TRBD2. V was clipped by 5 bases and J by 0 bases; unmatched bases: 12. This CDR3 region has 18 residues. Germline V gene lookup returns CDR1 PRHDT and CDR2 FYEKMQ (reference sequence). CDR3: CASSAPSWTSGDQETQYF. CDR3 in DNA: TGTGCCAGCAGCGCCCCTAGCTGGACTAGCGGAGACCAAGAGACCCAGTACTTC.